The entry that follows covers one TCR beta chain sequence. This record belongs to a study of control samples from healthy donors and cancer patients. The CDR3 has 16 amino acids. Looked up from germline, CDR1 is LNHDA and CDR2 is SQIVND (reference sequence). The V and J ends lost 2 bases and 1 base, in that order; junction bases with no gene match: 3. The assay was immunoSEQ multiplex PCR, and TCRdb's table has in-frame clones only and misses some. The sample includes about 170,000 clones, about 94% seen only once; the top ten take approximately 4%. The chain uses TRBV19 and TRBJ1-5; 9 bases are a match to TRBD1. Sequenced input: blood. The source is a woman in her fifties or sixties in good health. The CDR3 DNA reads TGTGCCAGTAGTATACCGGGACAGGGAAGCAATCAGCCCCAGCATTTT. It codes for CASSIPGQGSNQPQHF. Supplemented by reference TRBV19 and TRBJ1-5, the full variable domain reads DGGITQSPKYLFRKEGQNVTLSCEQNLNHDAMYWYRQDPGQGLRLIYYSQIVNDFQKGDIAEGYSVSREKKESFPLTVTSAQKNPTAFYLCASSIPGQGSNQPQHFGDGTRLSIL.